Listed below are T cell receptor beta chains from one sample, sequenced in a study of blood T cells in healthy people across ages. TCRdb used MiXCR to reprocess the 5' RACE reads, holding one entry per CDR3 protein. The sample lists about 290,000 distinct CDR3 sequences, 27% seen once, with 29% in the top ten. The sample was blood. These receptors were taken from a woman aged 70 to 79 in good health. The CDR3 runs from the conserved cysteine through the conserved F or W. The order of the fields is J gene, V gene, D gene, clone size, CDR3 length, CDR3 protein, CDR3 DNA. The D gene is left open where the match is weak. Clone size is given for some rows only: seen once, a few or many times, or a class if the clone is expanded.

J: TRBJ2-5
V: TRBV20-1
D: TRBD2
size: NA
length: 14
CDR3: CSASIAGRQETQYF
DNA: TGCAGTGCTAGTATAGCGGGGCGGCAAGAGACCCAGTACTTC

J: TRBJ2-1
V: TRBV12-5
D: TRBD1
size: NA
length: 13
CDR3: CASAGDRFNEQFF
DNA: TGTGCTAGTGCCGGGGACAGGTTCAATGAGCAGTTCTTC

J: TRBJ2-7
V: TRBV5-6
D: TRBD1
size: NA
length: 15
CDR3: CASSLGWTGIYEQYF
DNA: TGTGCCAGCAGCTTGGGATGGACAGGCATTTACGAGCAGTACTTC

J: TRBJ2-3
V: TRBV20-1
D: NA
size: many
length: 15
CDR3: CSARDEAEYTDTQYF
DNA: TGCAGTGCTAGAGATGAGGCGGAGTACACAGATACGCAGTATTTT

J: TRBJ2-7
V: TRBV7-2
D: NA
size: NA
length: 13
CDR3: CASRLGGPSEQYF
DNA: TGTGCCAGCAGGCTTGGCGGGCCGTCCGAGCAGTACTTC

J: TRBJ1-2
V: TRBV29-1
D: NA
size: NA
length: 15
CDR3: CSVFTGEFANYGYTF
DNA: TGCAGCGTTTTCACGGGGGAGTTCGCTAACTATGGCTACACCTTC

J: TRBJ2-5
V: TRBV5-1
D: NA
size: NA
length: 14
CDR3: CASSMGYPQETQYF
DNA: TGCGCCAGTAGCATGGGCTACCCTCAAGAGACCCAGTACTTC

J: TRBJ2-4
V: TRBV4-2
D: TRBD2
size: NA
length: 17
CDR3: CASSQGTSGVAKNIQYF
DNA: TGTGCCAGCAGCCAAGGGACTAGCGGGGTAGCCAAAAACATTCAGTACTTC

J: TRBJ2-4
V: TRBV20-1
D: NA
size: few
length: 14
CDR3: CSAPGESAKNIQYF
DNA: TGCAGTGCTCCAGGGGAGTCGGCCAAAAACATTCAGTACTTC

J: TRBJ2-4
V: TRBV5-1
D: NA
size: NA
length: 14
CDR3: CASSLRNGLNIQYF
DNA: TGCGCCAGCAGCTTGAGGAACGGATTAAACATTCAGTACTTC

J: TRBJ2-5
V: TRBV24-1
D: TRBD1
size: NA
length: 17
CDR3: CATSDNTGVGYQETQYF
DNA: TGTGCCACCAGTGACAACACAGGGGTAGGGTACCAAGAGACCCAGTACTTC

J: TRBJ2-1
V: TRBV18
D: NA
size: NA
length: 17
CDR3: CASSPPWTAGSYNEQFF
DNA: TGTGCCAGCTCACCACCGTGGACCGCTGGGAGTTACAATGAGCAGTTCTTC

J: TRBJ2-5
V: TRBV2
D: NA
size: NA
length: 13
CDR3: CASSPGSFETQYF
DNA: TGTGCCAGCAGTCCCGGGAGTTTCGAGACCCAGTACTTC

J: TRBJ2-1
V: TRBV18
D: NA
size: NA
length: 13
CDR3: CASSPPTRNEQFF
DNA: TGTGCCAGCTCACCCCCAACCCGGAATGAGCAGTTCTTC

J: TRBJ2-5
V: TRBV2
D: NA
size: NA
length: 14
CDR3: CASGQLGTQATQYF
DNA: TGTGCCAGCGGTCAACTAGGGACTCAAGCGACCCAGTACTTC

J: TRBJ2-5
V: TRBV4-1
D: NA
size: few
length: 16
CDR3: CASSHQQLTAQETQYF
DNA: TGCGCCAGCAGCCACCAACAGCTGACAGCACAAGAGACCCAGTACTTC

J: TRBJ2-1
V: TRBV25-1
D: TRBD2
size: few
length: 15
CDR3: CASSDWTSGNNEQFF
DNA: TGTGCCAGCAGTGACTGGACTAGCGGGAACAATGAGCAGTTCTTC

J: TRBJ2-7
V: TRBV12-3/TRBV12-4
D: NA
size: few
length: 11
CDR3: CASSKSDEQYF
DNA: TGTGCCAGCAGTAAATCTGACGAGCAGTACTTC

J: TRBJ2-1
V: TRBV9
D: NA
size: NA
length: 16
CDR3: CASSSPRGGHVNEQFF
DNA: TGTGCCAGCAGCTCCCCCAGGGGCGGACATGTCAATGAGCAGTTCTTC

J: TRBJ1-1
V: TRBV6-5
D: NA
size: NA
length: 14
CDR3: CASSYGDGWVGAFF
DNA: TGTGCCAGCAGTTACGGGGACGGTTGGGTCGGGGCTTTCTTT

J: TRBJ2-3
V: TRBV11-3
D: NA
size: NA
length: 14
CDR3: CASSLGSPTDTQYF
DNA: TGTGCCAGCAGCTTAGGCTCCCCCACAGATACGCAGTATTTT

J: TRBJ2-7
V: TRBV18
D: TRBD2
size: NA
length: 16
CDR3: CASSPLSGLAGDEQYF
DNA: TGTGCCAGCTCACCACTATCAGGACTAGCGGGAGACGAGCAGTACTTC

J: TRBJ1-4
V: TRBV25-1
D: TRBD1
size: NA
length: 15
CDR3: CASSELGTANEKLFF
DNA: TGTGCCAGCAGTGAATTGGGGACAGCTAATGAAAAACTGTTTTTT